This T cell receptor (beta chain) came from a study of T cell repertoires in cytomegalovirus infection. Regarding this clonotype: Its antigen is still unknown.

Trimming removed 0 bases from V and 0 bases from J, with 7 bases in between. The CDR3 sequence is 15 residues long. In germline, CDR1 is MGHRA, CDR2 YSYEKL. A single record per CDR3 protein comes from TCRdb applying MiXCR to the reads. The sample lists 600,000 to 700,000 distinct CDR3 sequences, 30% to 35% occurring once. The chain is built from TRBV4-1 and TRBJ2-3; D possibly corresponds to TRBD1 (6 bases). The origin of this receptor is a human donor in good health (CMV status not recorded). Some clones in this sample may be carry-over from other donors' samples. The input for sequencing was cultured PBMCs, taken from culture after CMV antigen stimulation. The CDR3 DNA is TGCGCCAGCAGCCAAGATGGGGGCAGCACAGATACGCAGTATTTT. Its translation is CASSQDGGSTDTQYF.